This TCR beta chain was recovered during a study of technical replicates of blood from several donors. V was trimmed by 3 bases and J by 3 bases, leaving 8 bases between them. The length of the CDR3 is 13 residues. Germline lookup yields CDR1 LGHNA and CDR2 YNFKEQ. Only in-frame clones appear in the TCRdb table, and some are missing; sequencing was by immunoSEQ multiplex PCR. Of around 93,000 clones in the sample, just under 95% were seen once. The sequenced material came from T cells isolated from PBMCs. The chain joins TRBV4-2 to TRBJ1-2; D perhaps matches TRBD1 (5 bases). This sequence originates from a human donor in good health. CDR3 bases: TGTGCCAGCAGCCAGGGACTAGACTATGGCTACACCTTC. It codes for CASSQGLDYGYTF.